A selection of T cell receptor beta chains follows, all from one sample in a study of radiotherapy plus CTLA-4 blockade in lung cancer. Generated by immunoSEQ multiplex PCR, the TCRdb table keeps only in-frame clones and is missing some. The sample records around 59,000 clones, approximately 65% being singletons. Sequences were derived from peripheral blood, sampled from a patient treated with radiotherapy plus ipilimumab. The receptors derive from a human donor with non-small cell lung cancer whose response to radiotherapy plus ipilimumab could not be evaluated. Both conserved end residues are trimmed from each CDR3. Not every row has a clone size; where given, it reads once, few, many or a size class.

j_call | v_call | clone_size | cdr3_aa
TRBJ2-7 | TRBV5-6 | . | ASSLGLAGVQPYEQY
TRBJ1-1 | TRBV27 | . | ASSLGQSNTEAF
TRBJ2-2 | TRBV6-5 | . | ASSLGGDTGELF
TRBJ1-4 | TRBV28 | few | ASSAGTVNEKLF
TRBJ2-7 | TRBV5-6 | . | ASSSTGRYEQY
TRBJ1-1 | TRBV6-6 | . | ASSFDREAF
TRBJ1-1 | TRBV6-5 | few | ASRSGRSTEAF
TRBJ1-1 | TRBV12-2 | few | ASRLAWDRGRKNTEAF
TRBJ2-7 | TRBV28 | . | ASSFLRASAGYEQY
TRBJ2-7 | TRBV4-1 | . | ASSQDPGTGEYEQY
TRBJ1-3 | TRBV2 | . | ASSEARVGIY
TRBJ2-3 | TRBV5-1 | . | ASSLTSPGRGADTQY
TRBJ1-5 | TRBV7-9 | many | ASSRTGYSNQPQH
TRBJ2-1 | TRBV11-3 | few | ASSSRAGTSGGSV
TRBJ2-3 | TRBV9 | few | ASSATSGDGDTQY
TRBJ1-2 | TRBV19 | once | ASSKDRGLPNGYT
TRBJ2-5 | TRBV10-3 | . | AISQDIPETQY
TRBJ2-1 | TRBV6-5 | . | ASSYSNPRLVNEQF
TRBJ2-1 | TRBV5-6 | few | ASSSLAGSLVEQF
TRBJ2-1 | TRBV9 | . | ASSLKTGLAGVNEQF
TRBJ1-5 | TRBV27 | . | ASSLAGGGQPQH
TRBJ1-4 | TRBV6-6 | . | ASRDQGSSNEKLF
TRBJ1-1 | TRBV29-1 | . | SVEPGQGGEAF
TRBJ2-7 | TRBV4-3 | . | ASSQDRAGGHYEQY
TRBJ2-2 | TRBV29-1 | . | SVLVGAAGELF
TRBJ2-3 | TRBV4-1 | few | ASSQEVSAGRDTQY
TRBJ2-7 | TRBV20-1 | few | SAGQSYEQY
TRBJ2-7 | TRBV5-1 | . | ASSLGTGAYEQY
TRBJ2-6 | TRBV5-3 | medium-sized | ARSFNRTISSGANVLT
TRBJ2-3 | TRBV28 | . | ASSPIYADTQY
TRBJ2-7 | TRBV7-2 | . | ASSLGRGFSGGEYYEQY
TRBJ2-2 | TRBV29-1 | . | SVTVAGELF
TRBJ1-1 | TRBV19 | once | ASSIRQLTEAF
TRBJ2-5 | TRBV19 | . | AGPLWRIYDGQY
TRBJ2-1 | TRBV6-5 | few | ASRPTGDEQF
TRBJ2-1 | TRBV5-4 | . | ASSLASSSGIGEQF
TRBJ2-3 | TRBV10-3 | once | AASTGVIDTQY
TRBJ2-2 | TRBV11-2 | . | ASSKGTDFYTGELF
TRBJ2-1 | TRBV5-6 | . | ASSFKVAGLRGNEQF
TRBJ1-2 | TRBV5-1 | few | ASSLVQGLFGGYT
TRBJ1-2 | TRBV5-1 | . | ASSLVVGQGHGYT
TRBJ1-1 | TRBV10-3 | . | AISESARQGASTEAF
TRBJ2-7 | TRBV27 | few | ASSFGQTSYEQY
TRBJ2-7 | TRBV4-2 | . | ASSPPEGTSGGPPYEQY
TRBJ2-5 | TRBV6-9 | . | ASSHPPGQQETQY